A single sample gave rise to the 19 T cell receptor beta chains below, sequenced in a study of T cell responses to AZD1222 COVID-19 vaccine. Measured with immunoSEQ multiplex PCR; TCRdb has only the in-frame clones, and not every one. The sample contains 150,000 to 190,000 clones, more than 90% of which appear only once. The sequenced sample was peripheral blood, obtained 28 days after the second AZD1222 dose. Receptors originate from an adult who received the AZD1222 COVID-19 vaccine.

The rearrangement joins TRBV19 to TRBJ2-1; 9 positions agree with TRBD2. This CDR3 has 14 amino acids. The trim removed 7 bases at V and 6 bases at J, leaving 7 bases unmatched. Germline values: CDR1 LNHDA, CDR2 SQIVND (reference sequence). CDR3 in DNA: TGTGCCAGTACCCTTAGCGGGAGCTTCAATGAGCAGTTCTTC. Its translation is CASTLSGSFNEQFF.

The chain employs TRBV18 and TRBJ2-2; 11 nucleotides agree with TRBD1. Losses at the gene ends were 1 base for V and 0 bases for J; bases not matched to a gene: 7. Germline V lookup: CDR1 KGHSH, CDR2 LQKENI. The CDR3 runs to 19 residues. CDR3 protein: CASSPRDRGEFANTGELFF. CDR3 DNA: TGTGCCAGCTCACCACGGGACAGGGGGGAGTTCGCGAACACCGGGGAGCTGTTTTTT.

V is TRBV5-1 and J is TRBJ1-2; unclear D gene. Trimming cost V 0 bases and J 1 base, with 10 bases left between them. Germline V lookup: CDR1 SGHRS, CDR2 YFSETQ. CDR3 size: 15 residues. The CDR3 nucleotides are TGCGCCAGCAGCTTGGATTCGACCGGTAACTATGGCTACACCTTC. This gives the protein CASSLDSTGNYGYTF.

This clone was observed a few times. This chain links TRBV2 with TRBJ2-7, with TRBD2 matching 8 bases. This CDR3 region has 14 residues. CDR1 is SNHLY, CDR2 FYNNEI, per germline. J gave up 8 bases and V 0 bases, and 6 bases lay outside the gene matches. CDR3 sequence: CASSEAGASGQQYF. The CDR3 nucleotides are TGTGCCAGCAGTGAAGCGGGGGCTAGCGGGCAGCAGTACTTC.

The rearrangement links TRBV27 to TRBJ1-3; 7 bases are shared with TRBD1. The V and J ends lost 5 bases and 2 bases, in that order; junction bases with no gene match: 3. Germline V gene sequence: CDR1 MNHEY, CDR2 SMNVEV (reference sequence). The CDR3 runs to 14 residues. CDR3 DNA sequence: TGTGCCAGCAGTCGACAGGGCCCTGGAAACACCATATATTTT. It yields the protein CASSRQGPGNTIYF.

The CDR3 region has the DNA TGTGCCAGCAGCTCTCCTTCGGGTGGGGAGACCCAGTACTTC. Translation gives CASSSPSGGETQYF. V gene TRBV13 combines with J gene TRBJ2-5; D not certain. Trimming removed 4 bases from V and 5 bases from J, with 14 bases in between. CDR3 size: 14 residues. Germline CDR1 reads PRHDT; CDR2 reads FYEKMQ (reference sequence).

This clone was recorded a few times. The chain links TRBV9 to TRBJ1-4; no clear D. V shed 0 bases and J shed 8 bases, with 11 bases lying between them. The CDR3 sequence is 14 residues long. Germline V gene sequence: CDR1 SGDLS, CDR2 YYNGEE. The chain's CDR3 is CASSVAGGWEKLFF. Here the CDR3 DNA reads TGTGCCAGCAGCGTAGCCGGAGGGTGGGAAAAACTGTTTTTT.

This clone was counted once. This sequence joins TRBV21-1 and TRBJ2-5; the D segment call TRBD2 is taken from the table without a DNA check. The DNA end lines up better with TRBJ2-7; the J call may be wrong. TRBV21-1 constitutes a pseudogene. The CDR3 sequence is 11 residues long. The chain's CDR3 is CASSRPNEQYF. CDR3 in DNA: TGTGCCAGCAGCCGTCCTAACGAGCAGTACTTC.

The chain uses TRBV5-1 and TRBJ1-3; the D is unclear. The length of the CDR3 is 16 residues. Germline CDR1 is SGHRS and CDR2 is YFSETQ. Trimming pared 0 bases from V and 4 bases from J, leaving 14 bases between. CDR3 region: CASSLGSPFRGNTIYF. CDR3 in DNA: TGCGCCAGCAGCTTGGGTTCGCCCTTCCGGGGAAACACCATATATTTT.

This rearrangement joins TRBV2 to TRBJ1-5; the match to TRBD1 covers 7 bases. The CDR3 is made up of 12 amino acids. Germline trimming cut 11 bases from V and 4 bases from J; bases unmatched to any gene: 5. From germline, CDR1 is SNHLY and CDR2 FYNNEI. The CDR3 nucleotides read TGTGCCGCAGGGGGAGGAAATCAGCCCCAGCATTTT. Translated, it gives CAAGGGNQPQHF.

The chain couples TRBV7-9 to TRBJ1-1; the match to TRBD1 covers 7 bases. Germline V gene sequence: CDR1 SEHNR, CDR2 FQNEAQ (reference sequence). The CDR3 has 15 amino acids. V lost 5 bases to trimming and J lost 1 base; unmatched junction nucleotides: 7. CDR3 protein: CASSPQGVRNTEAFF. DNA for the CDR3: TGTGCCAGCAGCCCTCAGGGGGTCCGGAACACTGAAGCTTTCTTT.

The V and J genes are TRBV5-6 and TRBJ1-4, with D uncertain. CDR3 length: 13 residues. The V gene lost 0 bases and the J gene lost 10 bases, with 10 bases spanning the gap. Germline CDR1 reads SGHDT; CDR2 reads YYEEEE. CDR3 sequence: CASSLASIGKLFF. The CDR3 DNA is TGTGCCAGCAGCTTGGCAAGCATTGGAAAACTGTTTTTT.

The gene calls are TRBV6-2 or TRBV6-3 and TRBJ2-7; a weak D match, TRBD2 (6 bases). The V gene's germline CDR1 is MNHEY and CDR2 SVGEGT. The CDR3 has 16 amino acids. V lost 6 bases to trimming and J lost 0 bases, with 18 bases between them. This CDR3 reads CASSPPGTLSSYEQYF. The DNA of the CDR3 is TGTGCCAGCAGCCCTCCCGGGACTTTAAGCTCCTACGAGCAGTACTTC.

The chain has TRBV30 and TRBJ2-1; D is unresolved. V was cut by 1 base and J by 6 bases, with 4 bases left in between. The CDR3 spans 11 residues. Germline V gene lookup returns CDR1 GTSNPN and CDR2 SVGIG (reference sequence). The CDR3 DNA reads TGTGCCTGGAGTGGGTCCAATGAGCAGTTCTTC. Amino acids: CAWSGSNEQFF.

The chain is built from TRBV19 and TRBJ2-1; no reliable D call. The CDR3 is 14 amino acids. Germline V gives CDR1 LNHDA, CDR2 SQIVND (reference sequence). V was shortened by 5 bases and J by 3 bases, with 11 bases between the two germline ends. The CDR3 nucleotides read TGTGCCAGTAGTTGGGCAGGAATCTACAATGAGCAGTTCTTC. Protein sequence: CASSWAGIYNEQFF.

V gene TRBV7-9 combines with J gene TRBJ1-2; maybe TRBD1 (6 bases). CDR1 SEHNR and CDR2 FQNEAQ come from the germline V gene (reference sequence). The CDR3 covers 14 residues. The V end lost 0 bases, the J end lost 6 bases, and 11 bases lay between the germline ends. The CDR3 region has the DNA TGTGCCAGCAGCTTAGCACAGGGTGGTGATGGCTACACCTTC. This translates into CASSLAQGGDGYTF.

V and J are TRBV5-1 and TRBJ2-1; the D gene is possibly TRBD2 (5 bases). V lost 4 bases and J 2 bases, leaving 10 bases between the germline ends. This CDR3 contains 14 residues. Per the germline V gene, CDR1 is SGHRS and CDR2 is YFSETQ. This CDR3 is CASSPDYPYNEQFF. The DNA for the CDR3 is TGCGCCAGCAGCCCTGACTACCCCTACAATGAGCAGTTCTTC.

The rearrangement uses TRBV6-5 and TRBJ1-3; D unclear. Germline loops: CDR1 MNHEY, CDR2 SVGAGI. There are 12 residues in the CDR3. V gave up 6 bases and J gave up 4 bases, with 7 bases separating them. The DNA of the CDR3 is TGTGCCAGCAGGACCGGCGGAAACACCATATATTTT. This encodes CASRTGGNTIYF.

The chain recombines TRBV6-5 with TRBJ1-5; D is uncertain. The V and J ends lost 7 bases and 5 bases respectively, with 12 bases between them. In germline, CDR1 is MNHEY, CDR2 SVGAGI. The CDR3 runs 13 residues. CDR3 nucleotides: TGTGCCAGCACCAAGGACGGTTATCAGCCCCAGCATTTT. It codes for CASTKDGYQPQHF.